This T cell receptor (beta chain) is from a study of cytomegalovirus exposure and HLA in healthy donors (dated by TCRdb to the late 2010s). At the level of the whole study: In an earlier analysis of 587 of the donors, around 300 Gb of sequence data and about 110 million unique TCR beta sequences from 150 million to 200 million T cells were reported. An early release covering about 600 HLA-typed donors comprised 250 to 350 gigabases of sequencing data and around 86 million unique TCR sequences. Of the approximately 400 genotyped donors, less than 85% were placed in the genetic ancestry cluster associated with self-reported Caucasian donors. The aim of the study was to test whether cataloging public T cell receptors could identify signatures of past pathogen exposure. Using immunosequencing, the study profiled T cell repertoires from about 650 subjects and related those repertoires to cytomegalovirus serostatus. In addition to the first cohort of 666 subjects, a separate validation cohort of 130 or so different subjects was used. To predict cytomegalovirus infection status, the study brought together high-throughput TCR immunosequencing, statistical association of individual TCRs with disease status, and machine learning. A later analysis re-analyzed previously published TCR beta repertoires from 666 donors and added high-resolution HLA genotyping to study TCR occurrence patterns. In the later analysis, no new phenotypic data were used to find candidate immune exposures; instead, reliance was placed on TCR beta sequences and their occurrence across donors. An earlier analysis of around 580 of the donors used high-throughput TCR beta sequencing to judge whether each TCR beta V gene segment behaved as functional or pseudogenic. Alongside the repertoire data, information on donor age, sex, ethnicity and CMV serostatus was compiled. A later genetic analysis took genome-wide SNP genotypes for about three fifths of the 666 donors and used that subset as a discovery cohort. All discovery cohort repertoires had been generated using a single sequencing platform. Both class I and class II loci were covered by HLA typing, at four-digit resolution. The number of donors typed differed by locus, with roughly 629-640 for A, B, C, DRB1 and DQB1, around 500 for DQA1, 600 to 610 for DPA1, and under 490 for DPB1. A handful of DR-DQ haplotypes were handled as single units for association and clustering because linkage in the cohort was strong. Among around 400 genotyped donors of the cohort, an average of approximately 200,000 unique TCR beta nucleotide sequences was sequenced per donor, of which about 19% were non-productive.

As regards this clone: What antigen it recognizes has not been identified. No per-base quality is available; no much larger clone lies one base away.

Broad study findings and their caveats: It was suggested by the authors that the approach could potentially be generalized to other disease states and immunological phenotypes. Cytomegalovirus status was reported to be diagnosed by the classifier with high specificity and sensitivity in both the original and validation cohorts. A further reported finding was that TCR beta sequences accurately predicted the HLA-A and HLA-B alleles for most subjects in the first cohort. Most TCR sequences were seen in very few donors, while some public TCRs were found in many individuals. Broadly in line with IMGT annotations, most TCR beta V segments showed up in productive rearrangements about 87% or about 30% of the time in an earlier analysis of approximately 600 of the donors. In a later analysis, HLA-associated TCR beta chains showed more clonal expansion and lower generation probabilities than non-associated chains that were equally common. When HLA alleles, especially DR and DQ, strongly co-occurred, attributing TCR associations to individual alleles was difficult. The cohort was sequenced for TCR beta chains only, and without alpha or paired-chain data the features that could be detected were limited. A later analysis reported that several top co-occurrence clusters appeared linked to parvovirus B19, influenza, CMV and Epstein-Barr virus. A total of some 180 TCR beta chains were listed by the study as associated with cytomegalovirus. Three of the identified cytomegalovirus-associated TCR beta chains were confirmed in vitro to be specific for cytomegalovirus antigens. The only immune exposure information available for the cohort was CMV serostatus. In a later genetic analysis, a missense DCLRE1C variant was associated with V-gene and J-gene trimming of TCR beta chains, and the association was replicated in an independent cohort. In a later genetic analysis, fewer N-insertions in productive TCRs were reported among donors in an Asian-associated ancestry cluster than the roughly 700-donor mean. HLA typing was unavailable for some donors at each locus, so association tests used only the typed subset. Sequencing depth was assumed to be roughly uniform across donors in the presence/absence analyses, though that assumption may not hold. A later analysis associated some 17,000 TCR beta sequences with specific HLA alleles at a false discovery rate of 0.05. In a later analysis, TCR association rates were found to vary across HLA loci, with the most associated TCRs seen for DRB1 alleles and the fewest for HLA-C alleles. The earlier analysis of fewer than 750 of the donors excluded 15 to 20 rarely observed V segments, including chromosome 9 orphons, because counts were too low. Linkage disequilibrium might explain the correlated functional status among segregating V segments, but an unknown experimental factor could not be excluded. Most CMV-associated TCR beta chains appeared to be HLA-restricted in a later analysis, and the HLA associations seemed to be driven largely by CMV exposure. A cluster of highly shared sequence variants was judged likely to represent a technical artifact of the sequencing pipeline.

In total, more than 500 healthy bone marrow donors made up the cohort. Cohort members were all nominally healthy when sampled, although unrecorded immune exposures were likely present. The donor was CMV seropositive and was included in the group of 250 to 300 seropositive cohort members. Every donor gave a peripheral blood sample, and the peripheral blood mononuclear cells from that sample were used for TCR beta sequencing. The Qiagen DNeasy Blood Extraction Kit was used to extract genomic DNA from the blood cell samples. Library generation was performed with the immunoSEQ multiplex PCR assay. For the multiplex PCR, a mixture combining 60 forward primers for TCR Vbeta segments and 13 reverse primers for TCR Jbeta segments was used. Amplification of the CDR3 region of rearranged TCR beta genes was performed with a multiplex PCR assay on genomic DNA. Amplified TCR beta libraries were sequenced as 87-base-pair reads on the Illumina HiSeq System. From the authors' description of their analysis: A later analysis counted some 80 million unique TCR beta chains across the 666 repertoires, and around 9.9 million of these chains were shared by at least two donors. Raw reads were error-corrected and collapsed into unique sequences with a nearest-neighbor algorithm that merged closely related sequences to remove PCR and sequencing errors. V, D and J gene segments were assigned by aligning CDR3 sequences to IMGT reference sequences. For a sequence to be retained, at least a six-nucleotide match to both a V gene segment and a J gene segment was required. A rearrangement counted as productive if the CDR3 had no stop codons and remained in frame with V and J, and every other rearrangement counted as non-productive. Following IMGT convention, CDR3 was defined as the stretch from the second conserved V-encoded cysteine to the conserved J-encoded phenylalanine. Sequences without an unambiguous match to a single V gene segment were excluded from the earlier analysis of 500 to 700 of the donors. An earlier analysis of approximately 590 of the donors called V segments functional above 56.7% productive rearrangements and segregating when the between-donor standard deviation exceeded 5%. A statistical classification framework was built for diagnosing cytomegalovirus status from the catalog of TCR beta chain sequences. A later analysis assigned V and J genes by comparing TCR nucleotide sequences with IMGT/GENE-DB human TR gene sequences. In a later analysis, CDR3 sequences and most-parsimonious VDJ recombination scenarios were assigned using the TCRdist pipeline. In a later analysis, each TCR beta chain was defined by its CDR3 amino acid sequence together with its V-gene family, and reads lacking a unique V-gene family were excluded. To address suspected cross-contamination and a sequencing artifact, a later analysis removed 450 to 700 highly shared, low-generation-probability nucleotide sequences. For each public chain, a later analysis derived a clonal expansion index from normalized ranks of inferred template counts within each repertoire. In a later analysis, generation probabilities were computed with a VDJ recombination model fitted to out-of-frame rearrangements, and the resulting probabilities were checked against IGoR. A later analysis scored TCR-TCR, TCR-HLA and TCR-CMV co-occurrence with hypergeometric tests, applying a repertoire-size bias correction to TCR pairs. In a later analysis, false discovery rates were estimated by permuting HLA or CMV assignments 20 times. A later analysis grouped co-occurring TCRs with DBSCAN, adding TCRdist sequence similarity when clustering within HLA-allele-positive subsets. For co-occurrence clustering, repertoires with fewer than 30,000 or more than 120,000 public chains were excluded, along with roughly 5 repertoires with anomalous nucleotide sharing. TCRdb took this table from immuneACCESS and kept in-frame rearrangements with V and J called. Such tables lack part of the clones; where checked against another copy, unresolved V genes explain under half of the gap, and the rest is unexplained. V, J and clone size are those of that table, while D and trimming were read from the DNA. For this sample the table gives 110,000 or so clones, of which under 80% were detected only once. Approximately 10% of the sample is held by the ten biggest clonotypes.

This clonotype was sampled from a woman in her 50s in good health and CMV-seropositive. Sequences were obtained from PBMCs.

The CDR3 reads CASSQDSGDNVLTF. Here is the DNA: TGCGCCAGCAGCCAAGATTCGGGAGACAACGTCCTGACTTTC. The sequence is built from TRBV4-3 and TRBJ2-6; the D region possibly corresponds to TRBD2 (6 bases align). The CDR3 starts with the cysteine, ends with the phenylalanine, and has 14 residues. Only the CDR3 DNA stays, 42 bases, in frame from base 1. V sheds 0 bases and J sheds 9 bases, leaving 9 bases between their ends. CDR1 is given as LGHNA and CDR2 as YSLEER, both from the germline V gene.